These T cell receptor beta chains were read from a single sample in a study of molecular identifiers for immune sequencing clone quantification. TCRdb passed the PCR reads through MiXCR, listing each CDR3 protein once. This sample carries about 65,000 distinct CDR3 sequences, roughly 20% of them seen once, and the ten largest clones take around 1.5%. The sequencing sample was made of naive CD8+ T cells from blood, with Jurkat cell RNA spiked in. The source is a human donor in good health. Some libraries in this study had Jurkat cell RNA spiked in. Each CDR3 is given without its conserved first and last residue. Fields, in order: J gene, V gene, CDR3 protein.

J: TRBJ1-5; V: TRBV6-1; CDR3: ASSLKLQGLGNQPQH
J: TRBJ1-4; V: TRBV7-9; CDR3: ASSGMRGRGPARGEKLF
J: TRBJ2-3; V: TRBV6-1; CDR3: ASSEKTGSMTDTQY
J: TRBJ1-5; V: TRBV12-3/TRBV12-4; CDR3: ASSFGGADLNQPQH
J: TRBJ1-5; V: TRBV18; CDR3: ASSPPSNQPQH
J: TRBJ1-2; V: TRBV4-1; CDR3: ASSQGGTTA
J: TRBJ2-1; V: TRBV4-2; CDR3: ASSPRQLSSYNEQF
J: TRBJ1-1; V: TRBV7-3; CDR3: ASSHGAGLGNTEAF
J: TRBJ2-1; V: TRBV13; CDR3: ASSLDGRGAGEQF
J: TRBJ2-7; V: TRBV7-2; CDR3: ASSWGTGAAYEQY
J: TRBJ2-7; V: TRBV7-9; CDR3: ASSPVGLDSSYEQY
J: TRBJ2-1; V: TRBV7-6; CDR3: ASSSYSRKEF
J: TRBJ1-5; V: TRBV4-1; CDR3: ASSHTVVSNQPQH
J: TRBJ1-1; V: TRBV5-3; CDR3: VSSQGGTEAF
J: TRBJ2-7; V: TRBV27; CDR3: ASRTTYEQY
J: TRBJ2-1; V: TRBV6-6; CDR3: ASSRTRGKYNEQF
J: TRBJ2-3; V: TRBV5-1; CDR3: ASSIGTSGRTDTQY
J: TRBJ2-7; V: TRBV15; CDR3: ATSITGVEQY
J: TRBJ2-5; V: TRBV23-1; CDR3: ASSHISPPRVEETQY
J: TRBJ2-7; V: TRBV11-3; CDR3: ASSSGLSYEQY
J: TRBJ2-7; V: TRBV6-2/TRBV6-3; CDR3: ASAGGSRYYEQY
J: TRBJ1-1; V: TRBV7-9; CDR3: ASSLIRRNTEAF